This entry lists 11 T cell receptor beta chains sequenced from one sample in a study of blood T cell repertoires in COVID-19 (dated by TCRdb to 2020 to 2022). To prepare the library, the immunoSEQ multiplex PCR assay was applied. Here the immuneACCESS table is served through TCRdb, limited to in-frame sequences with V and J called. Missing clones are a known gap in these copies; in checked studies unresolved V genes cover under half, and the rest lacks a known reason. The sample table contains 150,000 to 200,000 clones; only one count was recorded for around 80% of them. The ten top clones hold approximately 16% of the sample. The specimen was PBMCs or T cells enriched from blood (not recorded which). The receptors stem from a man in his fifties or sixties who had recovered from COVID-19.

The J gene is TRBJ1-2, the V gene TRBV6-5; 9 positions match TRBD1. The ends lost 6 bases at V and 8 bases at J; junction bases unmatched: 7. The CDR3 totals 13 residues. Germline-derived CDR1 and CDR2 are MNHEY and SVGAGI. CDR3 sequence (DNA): TGTGCCAGCAGCCGGGACAGGGCAGAAGGCTACACCTTC. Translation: CASSRDRAEGYTF.

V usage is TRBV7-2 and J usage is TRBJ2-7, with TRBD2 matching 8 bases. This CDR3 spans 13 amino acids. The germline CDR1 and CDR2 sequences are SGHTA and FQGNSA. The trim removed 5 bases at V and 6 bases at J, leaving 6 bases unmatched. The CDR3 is CASSRPGTSEQYF. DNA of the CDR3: TGTGCCAGCAGCCGGCCCGGGACTAGCGAGCAGTACTTC.

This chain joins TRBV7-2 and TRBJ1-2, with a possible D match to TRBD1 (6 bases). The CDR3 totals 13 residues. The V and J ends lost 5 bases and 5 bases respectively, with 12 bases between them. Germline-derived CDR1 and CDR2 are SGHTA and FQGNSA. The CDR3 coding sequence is TGTGCCAGCAGCAGGACAGCGTTATATGGCTACACCTTC. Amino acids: CASSRTALYGYTF. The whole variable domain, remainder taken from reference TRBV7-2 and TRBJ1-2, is GAGVSQSPSNKVTEKGKDVELRCDPISGHTALYWYRQSLGQGLEFLIYFQGNSAPDKSGLPSDRFSAERTGGSVSTLTIQRTQQEDSAVYLCASSRTALYGYTFGSGTRLTVV.

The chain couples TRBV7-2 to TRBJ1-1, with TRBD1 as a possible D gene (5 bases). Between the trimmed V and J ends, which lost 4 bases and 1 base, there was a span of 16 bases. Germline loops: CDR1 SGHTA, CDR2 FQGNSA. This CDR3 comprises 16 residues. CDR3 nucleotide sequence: TGTGCCAGCAGCTCTAGCGGGGGACCCTGGAACACTGAAGCTTTCTTT. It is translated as CASSSSGGPWNTEAFF.

CDR3 DNA: TGTGCCAGCAGCCCCGGGTTGAGGGAGGGGACTGAAGCTTTCTTT. Its translation: CASSPGLREGTEAFF. The rearrangement links TRBV7-2 to TRBJ1-1; D possibly corresponds to TRBD1 (5 bases). The CDR3 spans 15 residues. CDR1 and CDR2 from the germline V gene are SGHTA and FQGNSA. V was clipped by 5 bases and J by 5 bases, with 18 bases between them.

This CDR3 reads CAISERAGPYEQYF. As DNA, the CDR3 is TGTGCCATCAGTGAGAGGGCAGGGCCCTACGAGCAGTACTTC. The V call is TRBV10-3, the J call TRBJ2-7, with D maybe TRBD1 (5 bases). Germline V gene lookup returns CDR1 ENHRY and CDR2 SYGVKD. The ends were cut back, 2 bases at V and 2 bases at J, with 10 bases in the middle. The CDR3 covers 14 residues.

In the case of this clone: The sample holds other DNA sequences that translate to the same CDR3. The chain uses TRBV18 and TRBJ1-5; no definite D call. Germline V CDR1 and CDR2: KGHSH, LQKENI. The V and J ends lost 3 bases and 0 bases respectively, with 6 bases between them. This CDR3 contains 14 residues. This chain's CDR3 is CASSPAGSNQPQHF. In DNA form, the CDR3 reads TGTGCCAGCTCACCCGCCGGTAGCAATCAGCCCCAGCATTTT.

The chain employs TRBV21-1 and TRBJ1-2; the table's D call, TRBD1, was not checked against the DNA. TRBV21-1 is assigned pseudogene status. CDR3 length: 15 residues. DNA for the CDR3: TGTGCCAGCAGCAGTAAACGCCAGGGGGCGCTTGGCTACACCTTC. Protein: CASSSKRQGALGYTF.

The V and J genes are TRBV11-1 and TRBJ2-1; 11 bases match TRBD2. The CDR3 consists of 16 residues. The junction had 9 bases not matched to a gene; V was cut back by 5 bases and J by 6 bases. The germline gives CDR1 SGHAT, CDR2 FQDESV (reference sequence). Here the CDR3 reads CASSAEIAGGANEQFF. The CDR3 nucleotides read TGTGCCAGCAGCGCTGAGATAGCGGGGGGGGCCAATGAGCAGTTCTTC.

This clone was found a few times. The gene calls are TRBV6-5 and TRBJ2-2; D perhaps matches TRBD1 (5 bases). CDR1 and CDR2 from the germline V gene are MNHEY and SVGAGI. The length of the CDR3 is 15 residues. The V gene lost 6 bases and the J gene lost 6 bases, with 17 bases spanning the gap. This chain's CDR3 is CASSPVGAQSGELFF. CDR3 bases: TGTGCCAGCAGCCCAGTAGGGGCCCAGTCCGGGGAGCTGTTTTTT.

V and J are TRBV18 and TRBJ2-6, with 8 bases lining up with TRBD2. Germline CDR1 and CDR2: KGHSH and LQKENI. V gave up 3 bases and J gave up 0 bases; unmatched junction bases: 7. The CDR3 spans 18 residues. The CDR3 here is CASSPSSGGLSGANVLTF. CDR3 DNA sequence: TGTGCCAGCTCACCCTCGAGCGGGGGCCTCTCTGGGGCCAACGTCCTGACTTTC.